These 30 T cell receptor beta chains share one sample of origin, sequenced in a study of cytomegalovirus exposure and HLA in healthy donors. With 60 Vbeta and 13 Jbeta primers, the PCR was carried out. TCRdb's table, derived via immunoSEQ multiplex PCR, lists solely in-frame clones and lacks some. The profile shows 45,000 to 65,000 clones, roughly four fifths of them singletons. The sequencing sample was made of PBMCs. Receptors were obtained from a young man in good health and CMV-seronegative.

The rearrangement links TRBV27 to TRBJ1-6; D unresolved. CDR1 and CDR2 from the germline V gene are MNHEY and SMNVEV (reference sequence). This CDR3 is built from 18 residues. Trimming stripped 5 bases from V and 0 bases from J, with 17 bases between. The DNA for the CDR3 is TGTGCCAGCAGTCTAATCGGCAGGCAAAGCTCCTATAATTCACCCCTCCACTTT. Protein sequence: CASSLIGRQSSYNSPLHF.

This sequence joins TRBV6-1 and TRBJ1-1; D gene ambiguous. V was cut by 10 bases and J by 5 bases, with 8 bases left in between. The germline CDR1 and CDR2 sequences are MNHNS and SASEGT. The CDR3 runs to 10 residues. As DNA, the CDR3 is TGTGCCACCCGGTGGACTGAAGCTTTCTTT. Amino acids: CATRWTEAFF.

This rearrangement joins TRBV5-6 to TRBJ1-6; TRBD1 matches at 9 bases. The CDR3 contains 17 residues. J gave up 4 bases and V 4 bases, and 9 bases lay outside the gene matches. Looked up from germline, CDR1 is SGHDT and CDR2 is YYEEEE. The CDR3 bases are TGTGCCAGCAGCGTGAGGACAGGGGATTCGTATAATTCACCCCTCCACTTT. This codes for CASSVRTGDSYNSPLHF.

V is TRBV28 and J is TRBJ1-2; D gene unclear. Germline V gives CDR1 MDHEN, CDR2 SYDVKM. The V end lost 4 bases, the J end lost 0 bases, and 15 bases lay between the germline ends. The CDR3 spans 16 residues. CDR3 region: CASSSRGGPTNYGYTF. The CDR3 DNA sequence: TGTGCCAGCAGTTCTCGTGGAGGCCCGACTAACTATGGCTACACCTTC.

This chain links TRBV28 with TRBJ1-2, with D unresolved. The germline CDR1 and CDR2 sequences are MDHEN and SYDVKM. The CDR3 sequence is 12 residues long. The V and J ends lost 8 bases and 8 bases respectively, with 15 bases between them. CDR3 sequence reads: CASGPPSGGYTF. The CDR3 coding sequence is TGTGCCAGCGGACCCCCGTCGGGGGGCTACACCTTC.

The chain joins TRBV6-6 to TRBJ2-5; D is possibly TRBD1 (5 bases). With the DNA end fitting TRBJ2-7 better, the J assignment may be wrong. CDR1 and CDR2 (germline): MNHNY, SVGAGI (reference sequence). The length of the CDR3 is 15 residues. CDR3 in amino acids: CASSYSTGRAYEQYF. The CDR3 nucleotides are TGTGCCAGCAGTTACTCCACAGGTAGGGCCTACGAGCAGTACTTC.

The chain combines TRBV5-1 with TRBJ2-3; the match to TRBD1 covers 8 bases. Germline V gene lookup returns CDR1 SGHRS and CDR2 YFSETQ. This CDR3 has 16 amino acids. The ends lost 3 bases at V and 1 base at J; junction bases unmatched: 7. This CDR3 reads CASSSSTGGGTDTQYF. The CDR3 nucleotides are TGCGCCAGCAGCTCCTCCACAGGGGGTGGCACAGATACGCAGTATTTT. The variable domain in full, with the rest retrieved from reference TRBV5-1 and TRBJ2-3, is KAGVTQTPRYLIKTRGQQVTLSCSPISGHRSVSWYQQTPGQGLQFLFEYFSETQRNKGNFPGRFSGRQFSNSRSEMNVSTLELGDSALYLCASSSSTGGGTDTQYFGPGTRLTVL.

The chain joins TRBV7-9 to TRBJ1-6; D possibly corresponds to TRBD1 (6 bases). The CDR3 has 13 amino acids. Trimming cost V 3 bases and J 8 bases, with 8 bases left between them. Germline CDR1 is SEHNR and CDR2 is FQNEAQ (reference sequence). The CDR3 here is CASSLNRDSPLHF. The CDR3, as DNA: TGTGCCAGCAGCTTGAACAGGGATTCACCCCTCCACTTT. The full variable domain, its missing parts supplied by reference TRBV7-9 and TRBJ1-6, is DTGVSQNPRHKITKRGQNVTFRCDPISEHNRLYWYRQTLGQGPEFLTYFQNEAQLEKSRLLSDRFSAERPKGSFSTLEIQRTEQGDSAMYLCASSLNRDSPLHFGNGTRLTVT.

V is TRBV6-5 and J is TRBJ1-2, with 9 bases lining up with TRBD1. The V segment lost 4 bases and the J segment 6 bases; nucleotides outside the gene matches: 6. This CDR3 spans 14 amino acids. Germline V gives CDR1 MNHEY, CDR2 SVGAGI. The CDR3, as DNA: TGTGCCAGCAGTTCTCTGGGACAGGGTCATGGCTACACCTTC. Translated, it gives CASSSLGQGHGYTF.

This clone occurred once. The chain joins TRBV9 to TRBJ2-1, with 8 bases aligning to TRBD1. CDR3 length: 13 amino acids. V gave up 3 bases and J gave up 12 bases; unmatched junction bases: 8. Germline-derived CDR1 and CDR2 are SGDLS and YYNGEE. The CDR3 DNA sequence: TGTGCCAGCAGCGCCGAAAGGACAGGGTGGCAGTTCTTC. Its protein is CASSAERTGWQFF.

The V call is TRBV18, the J call TRBJ1-1; D might be TRBD1 (6 bases). V was cut by 6 bases and J by 1 base, with 18 bases left in between. There are 16 residues in the CDR3. Germline CDR1 KGHSH, CDR2 LQKENI. In DNA form, the CDR3 reads TGTGCCAGCTCCCAAACTGCAACGGACAGGAACACTGAAGCTTTCTTT. Its protein product is CASSQTATDRNTEAFF.

This rearrangement joins TRBV27 to TRBJ2-1; 11 nucleotides align to TRBD2. The CDR3 is 16 amino acids. Per germline, CDR1 MNHEY and CDR2 SMNVEV (reference sequence). With 4 bases clipped from V and 4 bases from J, the junction kept 6 bases outside the gene matches. CDR3 DNA sequence: TGTGCCAGCAGTTCCCGGACTAGCGGGCTGTACAATGAGCAGTTCTTC. Translating gives CASSSRTSGLYNEQFF.

The CDR3 region is CASSDGTSPETQYF. The CDR3 DNA reads TGTGCCAGCAGTGACGGGACTAGCCCAGAGACCCAGTACTTC. The chain couples TRBV28 to TRBJ2-5; 9 bases agree with TRBD2. V lost 5 bases to trimming and J lost 4 bases; unmatched junction nucleotides: 5. The CDR3 is made up of 14 amino acids. Germline V lookup: CDR1 MDHEN, CDR2 SYDVKM. The complete variable domain, with remaining parts taken from reference TRBV28 and TRBJ2-5, reads DVKVTQSSRYLVKRTGEKVFLECVQDMDHENMFWYRQDPGLGLRLIYFSYDVKMKEKGDIPEGYSVSREKKERFSLILESASTNQTSMYLCASSDGTSPETQYFGPGTRLLVL.

This clone came up a few times. Relative to the germline gene, one junction end is altered; a read error may explain this. V usage is TRBV7-9 and J usage is TRBJ2-5, with D tentatively TRBD1 (5 bases). Per germline, CDR1 SEHNR and CDR2 FQNEAQ (reference sequence). This CDR3 comprises 15 residues. The CDR3 region is CASSRHSVGQEAQYF. The CDR3 nucleotides read TGTGCCAGCAGCCGACATTCCGTCGGACAAGAGGCCCAGTACTTC.

This clone was recorded once. The gene calls are TRBV28 and TRBJ1-6; the D gene is possibly TRBD1 (6 bases). This CDR3 contains 13 residues. From germline, CDR1 is MDHEN and CDR2 SYDVKM. The V and J ends lost 6 bases and 9 bases respectively, with 12 bases between them. CDR3 in DNA: TGTGCCAGCAGATTCCAGGGGATTTCACCCCTCCACTTT. This encodes CASRFQGISPLHF.

The count of this clone is one. The chain couples TRBV7-9 to TRBJ2-3; the match to TRBD1 covers 8 bases. The CDR3 covers 11 residues. Germline V gene lookup returns CDR1 SEHNR and CDR2 FQNEAQ (reference sequence). CDR3: CGTGRGDTQYF. The CDR3 DNA reads as TGTGGGACAGGGCGAGGAGATACGCAGTATTTT.

This chain links TRBV19 with TRBJ1-1; D call uncertain. Trimming took 3 bases from V and 10 from J, leaving 12 bases between them. The CDR3 is 12 amino acids. Germline lookup yields CDR1 LNHDA and CDR2 SQIVND (reference sequence). CDR3 sequence (DNA): TGTGCCAGTAGTATCGGACTGATTGGAGCTTTCTTT. This codes for CASSIGLIGAFF.

Concerning this clone itself: The junction departs from germline at one end; a sequencing error may be responsible. Other nucleotide sequences from this sample produce the same CDR3. The chain is built from TRBV27 and TRBJ1-6; D uncertain. CDR1 and CDR2 (germline): MNHEY, SMNVEV (reference sequence). The CDR3 has 13 residues. The CDR3 loop reads CASSPDYNSPLHF. The CDR3 nucleotides are TGTGCCAGCAGTCCAGACTATAATTCCCCCCTCCACTTT.

The J gene is TRBJ1-5, the V gene TRBV19; maybe TRBD1 (5 bases). Germline V lookup: CDR1 LNHDA, CDR2 SQIVND (reference sequence). V was pared by 3 bases and J by 6 bases, with 12 bases between. CDR3 length: 14 amino acids. This chain's CDR3 is CASSILQDLQPQHF. CDR3 nucleotide sequence: TGTGCCAGTAGTATCCTACAGGATCTTCAGCCCCAGCATTTT.

The chain has TRBV6-5 and TRBJ2-7; D may be TRBD2 (5 bases). Trimming removed 0 bases at V and 4 bases at J, with 10 bases between. Germline assignment: CDR1 MNHEY and CDR2 SVGAGI. The CDR3 totals 14 residues. The CDR3 DNA follows: TGTGCCAGCAGTTACTCCGAGGGCTGGTACGAGCAGTACTTC. Its translation is CASSYSEGWYEQYF.

This sequence joins TRBV5-8 and TRBJ1-2; D remains unclear. V shed 0 bases and J shed 8 bases, with 11 bases lying between them. Germline CDR1 SGHTS, CDR2 YDEGEE. CDR3 length: 13 amino acids. The CDR3 DNA reads as TGTGCCAGCAGCTTGGTGATATACGGGGGCTACACCTTC. Translating it yields CASSLVIYGGYTF.

This chain's CDR3 is CASSSQVFDGYTF. DNA for the CDR3: TGTGCCAGTAGTTCCCAGGTCTTCGATGGCTACACCTTC. The genes are TRBV19 and TRBJ1-2, with D unresolved. The CDR3 runs to 13 residues. Per germline, CDR1 LNHDA and CDR2 SQIVND (reference sequence). With 5 bases removed from V and 6 bases from J, the gap between germline ends came to 13 bases.

The CDR3 coding sequence is TGCGCCAGCAGTGAGTCCTACTCCCTGACAGGGCCATCCTACAATGAGCAGTTCTTC. Its translation: CASSESYSLTGPSYNEQFF. This chain uses TRBV10-1 with TRBJ2-1, with 7 bases identical to TRBD1. In germline, CDR1 is WNHNN, CDR2 SYGVQD (reference sequence). Unmatched junction bases numbered 12, after V lost 0 bases and J lost 1 base. The CDR3 covers 19 residues.

The CDR3 is CASSLVAGPRSTYEQYF. CDR3 in DNA: TGTGCCAGCAGCTTAGTTGCAGGCCCAAGGTCTACCTACGAGCAGTACTTC. The rearrangement links TRBV11-2 to TRBJ2-7; D is undetermined. V lost 1 base, J lost 2 bases, and 18 bases lay in between. The germline gives CDR1 SGHAT, CDR2 FQNNGV. The CDR3 sequence is 17 residues long. Drawing the rest from reference TRBV11-2 and TRBJ2-7, the complete variable domain is EAGVAQSPRYKIIEKRQSVAFWCNPISGHATLYWYQQILGQGPKLLIQFQNNGVVDDSQLPKDRFSAERLKGVDSTLKIQPAKLEDSAVYLCASSLVAGPRSTYEQYFGPGTRLTVT.

The J gene is TRBJ1-4, the V gene TRBV9, with 10 bases fitting TRBD1. Per the germline V gene, CDR1 is SGDLS and CDR2 is YYNGEE. V lost 1 base to trimming and J lost 0 bases; unmatched junction nucleotides: 3. The length of the CDR3 is 17 residues. This chain's CDR3 is CASSVRDRGATNEKLFF. CDR3 DNA: TGTGCCAGCAGCGTACGGGACAGGGGAGCAACTAATGAAAAACTGTTTTTT.

This clone has only one observation. The chain carries TRBV9 and TRBJ1-1; no reliable D call. The V gene's germline CDR1 is SGDLS and CDR2 YYNGEE. The CDR3 runs to 14 residues. V dropped 1 base and J dropped 0 bases, with 7 bases sitting between them. CDR3 bases: TGTGCCAGCAGCGTACAGGCGATGAACACTGAAGCTTTCTTT. It translates to CASSVQAMNTEAFF.

The rearrangement links TRBV2 to TRBJ1-1; D not resolved. V gave up 7 bases and J gave up 0 bases, with 15 bases separating them. CDR3 size: 15 residues. CDR1 and CDR2 from the germline V gene are SNHLY and FYNNEI. The CDR3 DNA sequence: TGTGCCAGCAAACTTTTAAATACCATGAACACTGAAGCTTTCTTT. Protein: CASKLLNTMNTEAFF.

The CDR3 DNA reads TGTGCCAGTAGTTCATCCGGGACAGTCTCCTACGAGCAGTACTTC. Its translation is CASSSSGTVSYEQYF. The chain joins TRBV19 to TRBJ2-7, with 7 bases lining up with TRBD1. Germline trimming cut 5 bases from V and 0 bases from J; bases unmatched to any gene: 7. Germline assignment: CDR1 LNHDA and CDR2 SQIVND (reference sequence). The CDR3 has 15 residues.

The V and J genes are TRBV28 and TRBJ1-6; 10 bases agree with TRBD1. The CDR3 is 17 amino acids. Germline CDR1 and CDR2: MDHEN and SYDVKM. V gave up 4 bases and J gave up 6 bases; unmatched junction bases: 9. DNA of the CDR3: TGTGCCAGCAGTTCCCCAGCCGGGACAGGGGTTAATTCACCCCTCCACTTT. This gives the protein CASSSPAGTGVNSPLHF.

The rearrangement links TRBV27 to TRBJ1-2; D ambiguous. Germline CDR1 reads MNHEY; CDR2 reads SMNVEV (reference sequence). The CDR3 is 12 residues long. V was cut by 4 bases and J by 6 bases, with 9 bases left in between. The CDR3 protein is CASSSLFDGYTF. CDR3 sequence (DNA): TGTGCCAGCAGTTCCCTTTTCGATGGCTACACCTTC.